This T cell receptor beta chain was identified in a study of blood T cell repertoires in COVID-19. CDR1 is MDHEN, CDR2 SYDVKM, per germline. Unmatched junction bases numbered 5, after V lost 6 bases and J lost 7 bases. The length of the CDR3 is 14 residues. TCRdb's table, derived via immunoSEQ multiplex PCR, lists solely in-frame clones and lacks some. The sample contains 200,000 to 250,000 clones, 75% to 85% of which appear only once. Enrolment of Seattle patients took place during active infection, and they were followed longitudinally. V gene TRBV28 combines with J gene TRBJ1-4, with 10 bases matching TRBD1. This clonotype originated in an older woman with COVID-19, enrolled during active disease. Source material: peripheral blood. The CDR3 loop reads CASRRTGGGEKLFF. Here the CDR3 DNA reads TGTGCCAGCAGGAGGACAGGGGGGGGTGAAAAACTGTTTTTT.